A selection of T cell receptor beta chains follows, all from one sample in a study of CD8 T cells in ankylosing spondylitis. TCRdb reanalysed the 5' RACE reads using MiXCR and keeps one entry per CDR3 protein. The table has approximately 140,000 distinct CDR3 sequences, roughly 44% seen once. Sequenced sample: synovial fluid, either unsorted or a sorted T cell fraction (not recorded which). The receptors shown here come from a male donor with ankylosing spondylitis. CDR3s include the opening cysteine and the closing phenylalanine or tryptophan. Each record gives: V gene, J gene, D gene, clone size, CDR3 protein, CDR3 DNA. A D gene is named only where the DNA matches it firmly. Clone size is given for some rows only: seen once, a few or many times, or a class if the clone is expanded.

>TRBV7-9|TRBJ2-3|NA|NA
CASRPLVRATDTQYF
TGTGCCAGCAGACCCTTGGTCCGGGCCACAGATACGCAGTATTTT
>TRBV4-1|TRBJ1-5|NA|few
CASSQGEWWGNQPQHF
TGCGCCAGCAGCCAAGGGGAATGGTGGGGCAATCAGCCCCAGCATTTT
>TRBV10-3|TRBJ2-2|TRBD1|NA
CAINTQGSTGELFF
TGTGCCATCAACACACAGGGGTCGACCGGGGAGCTGTTTTTT
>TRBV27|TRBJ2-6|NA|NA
CASRLTGANVLTF
TGTGCCAGCAGACTTACTGGGGCCAACGTCCTGACTTTC
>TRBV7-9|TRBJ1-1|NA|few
CASSFGFAEAFF
TGTGCCAGCAGCTTTGGGTTCGCTGAAGCTTTCTTT
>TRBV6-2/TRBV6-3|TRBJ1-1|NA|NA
CASAKGGTEAFF
TGTGCCAGCGCAAAAGGGGGAACTGAAGCTTTCTTT
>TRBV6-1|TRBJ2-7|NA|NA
CASTPGQRHYEQYF
TGTGCCAGCACACCGGGACAACGCCACTACGAGCAGTACTTC
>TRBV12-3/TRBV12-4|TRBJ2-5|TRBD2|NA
CASSPGTSGPPETQYF
TGTGCCAGCAGCCCTGGGACTAGCGGGCCCCCGGAGACCCAGTACTTC
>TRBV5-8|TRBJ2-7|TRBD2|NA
CASSSTPGLATYEQYF
TGTGCCAGCAGCTCGACGCCTGGACTAGCTACCTACGAGCAGTACTTC
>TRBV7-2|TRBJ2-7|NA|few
CASSLTPRAFPYEQYF
TGTGCCAGCAGCTTAACCCCGAGGGCCTTTCCCTACGAGCAGTACTTC
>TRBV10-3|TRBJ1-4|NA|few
CAISESVAASWSFEKLFF
TGTGCCATCAGTGAGTCGGTGGCGGCGAGTTGGAGTTTTGAAAAACTGTTTTTT
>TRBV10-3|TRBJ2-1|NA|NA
CAIRGVFKGQFF
TGTGCCATCAGAGGAGTATTTAAGGGCCAGTTCTTC
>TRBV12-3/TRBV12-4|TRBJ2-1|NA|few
CASSFHPDWSHYNEQFF
TGTGCCAGCAGTTTCCACCCCGACTGGTCCCACTACAATGAGCAGTTCTTC
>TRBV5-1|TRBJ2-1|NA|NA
CASSLASSSRGNEQFF
TGCGCCAGCAGCTTGGCCAGTTCGTCGAGAGGGAATGAGCAGTTCTTC
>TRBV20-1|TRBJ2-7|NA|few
CSARSGNLGGGEQYF
TGCAGTGCTAGATCCGGTAACCTCGGAGGAGGCGAGCAGTACTTC
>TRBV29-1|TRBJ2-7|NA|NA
CSVEEDGHGGEQYF
TGCAGCGTTGAAGAGGACGGCCATGGGGGTGAGCAGTACTTC
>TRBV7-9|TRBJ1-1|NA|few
CASSLGGVFEAFF
TGTGCCAGCAGCTTAGGGGGGGTTTTTGAAGCTTTCTTT
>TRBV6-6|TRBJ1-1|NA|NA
CASQRSGNTEAFF
TGTGCCAGCCAGAGGTCGGGGAACACTGAAGCTTTCTTT
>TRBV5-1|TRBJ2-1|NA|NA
CASSYAYNEQFF
TGCGCCAGCAGCTATGCCTACAATGAGCAGTTCTTC